This record looks at one T cell receptor (beta chain) sequence and its context. The repertoire was sequenced with immunoSEQ multiplex PCR; TCRdb's copy has only in-frame clones and lacks some. Of 300,000 to 450,000 clones in the sample, roughly 86% were seen once. The data belong to a study of blood T cell repertoires in COVID-19. Sequencing input: PBMCs or T cells enriched from blood (not recorded which). The clonotype was recovered from a woman between 25 and 40 years old who had been exposed to COVID-19.

The CDR3 here is CASSSYWTQNTEAFF. Written as DNA, the CDR3 is TGCGCCAGCAGCTCCTACTGGACACAGAACACTGAAGCTTTCTTT. The chain is built from TRBV5-1 and TRBJ1-1; tentatively, D is TRBD1 (5 bases). This CDR3 is built from 15 residues. The germline CDR1 and CDR2 sequences are SGHRS and YFSETQ. Trimming shortened V by 3 bases and J by 1 base, and 13 bases separated the two germline ends. The full variable domain, its missing parts supplied by reference TRBV5-1 and TRBJ1-1, is KAGVTQTPRYLIKTRGQQVTLSCSPISGHRSVSWYQQTPGQGLQFLFEYFSETQRNKGNFPGRFSGRQFSNSRSEMNVSTLELGDSALYLCASSSYWTQNTEAFFGQGTRLTVV.